This TCR beta chain was sequenced during a study of blood T cells in healthy people across ages. Findings of the study overall: Among T cells, TCR beta diversity per million cells dropped roughly linearly as age rose. The long-lived group displayed more naive CD4+ cells, plus higher diversity, than the aged donors did. What prevented conclusive comparison of naive and antigen-experienced cells was that PBMCs were unsorted.

Turning to this clonotype: Its antigen is as yet unknown.

A J-beta primer mix and a sample-barcoded 5' primer were used in a second PCR of roughly 7 to 12 cycles. MiXCR, applied by TCRdb to the 5' RACE reads, yields one record per CDR3 protein. The table lists approximately 1.5 million distinct CDR3 sequences, around 35% of them singletons. The sequenced sample consisted of blood. This TCR derives from a woman between 25 and 40 years old in good health.

The CDR3 sequence: CASSFQGRIGELFF. Here the CDR3 DNA reads TGTGCCAGCAGCTTCCAGGGGAGGATCGGGGAGCTGTTTTTT. V gene TRBV5-4 combines with J gene TRBJ2-2; possibly TRBD1 or TRBD2 for D (6 bases each). CDR1 and CDR2 (germline): SGHNT, YYREEE (reference sequence). V was cut by 2 bases and J by 7 bases, with 12 bases left in between. The CDR3 is made up of 14 amino acids.